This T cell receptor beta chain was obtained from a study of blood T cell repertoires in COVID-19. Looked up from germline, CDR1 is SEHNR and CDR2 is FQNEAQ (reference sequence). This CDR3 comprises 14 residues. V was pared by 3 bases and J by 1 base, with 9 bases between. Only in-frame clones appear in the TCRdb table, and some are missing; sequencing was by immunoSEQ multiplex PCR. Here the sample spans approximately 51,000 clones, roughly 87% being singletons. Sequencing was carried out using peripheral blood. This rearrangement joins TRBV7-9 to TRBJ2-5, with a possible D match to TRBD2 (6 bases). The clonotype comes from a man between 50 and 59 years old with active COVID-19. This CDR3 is CASSLGLGQETQYF. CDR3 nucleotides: TGTGCCAGCAGCTTGGGACTTGGCCAAGAGACCCAGTACTTC.